Sequencing of this T cell receptor (beta chain) was carried out in a study of blood T cells in healthy people across ages. CDR1 is MNHEY and CDR2 is SMNVEV in the germline V gene (reference sequence). CDR3 length equals 14 residues. With 6 bases removed from V and 1 base from J, the gap between germline ends came to 11 bases. Study-wide results and limits: More naive CD4+ cells and higher diversity were found in long-lived than in aged donors. Bulk PBMC profiling left naive and antigen-experienced comparisons inconclusive.

With a J-beta primer mix and a sample-barcoded 5' primer, a second PCR ran about 6 to 11 cycles. TCRdb reprocessed the 5' RACE reads via MiXCR and lists one record per CDR3 protein. The profile shows some 730,000 distinct CDR3 sequences, approximately 21% of them singletons. Worth noting for this clonotype: The antigen remains unidentified.

The chain combines TRBV27 with TRBJ2-3; the D is unclear. This receptor was obtained from a man between 65 and 85 years old in good health. Sequencing used blood. Here the CDR3 reads CASSDIWGTDTQYF. Here the CDR3 DNA reads TGTGCCAGCAGCGACATCTGGGGCACAGATACGCAGTATTTT.